The 2 T cell receptor beta chains listed next were all sequenced from one sample in a study of CD8 T cells in ankylosing spondylitis listed by TCRdb under 2017. The library came from 5' RACE. Reads for this sample came from an Illumina HiSeq 2500. Clones were called with MiXCR by TCRdb after fastp trimmed the public reads at Q25, and only in-frame beta chains were retained. Identical CDR3 proteins give one entry, which carries the most common genes and DNA. The sample has about 130,000 distinct CDR3 sequences on record, around 15% of them singletons. Clones ranked in the top ten supply about 3% of the sample. What was sequenced was blood, either unsorted or a sorted T cell fraction (not recorded which). These TCRs come from a female donor with ankylosing spondylitis or in good health (not recorded which).

V and J are TRBV15 and TRBJ1-5; no definite D call. V gave up 0 bases and J gave up 0 bases, with 9 bases separating them. The CDR3 spans 16 residues. Looked up from germline, CDR1 is LNHNV and CDR2 is YYDKDF (reference sequence). The CDR3 DNA is TGTGCCACCAGCAGAGATCGCGCAGATAGCAATCAGCCCCAGCATTTT. Its translation: CATSRDRADSNQPQHF.

DNA for the CDR3: TGTGCCAGCAGCCCGGCGGGCGGGAGCTCCTACAATGAGCAGTTCTTC. It specifies CASSPAGGSSYNEQFF. The chain joins TRBV12-3 or TRBV12-4 to TRBJ2-1; TRBD2 matches 7 bases. Trimming at V came to 6 bases and at J to 0 bases, leaving 8 bases not matched to a gene. The CDR3 is made up of 16 amino acids.